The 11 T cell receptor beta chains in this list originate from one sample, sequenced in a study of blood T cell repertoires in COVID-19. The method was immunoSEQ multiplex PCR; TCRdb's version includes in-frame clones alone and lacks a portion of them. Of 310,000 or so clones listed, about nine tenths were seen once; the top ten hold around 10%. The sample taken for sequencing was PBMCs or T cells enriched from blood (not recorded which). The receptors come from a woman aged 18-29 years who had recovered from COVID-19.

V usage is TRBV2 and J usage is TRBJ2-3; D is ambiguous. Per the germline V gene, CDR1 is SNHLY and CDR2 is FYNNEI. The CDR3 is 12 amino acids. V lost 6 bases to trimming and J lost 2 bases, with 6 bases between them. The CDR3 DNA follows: TGTGCCAGCAGGGAGAACACAGATACGCAGTATTTT. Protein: CASRENTDTQYF.

For the CDR3, the DNA is TGTGCCAGCAGCCTGACTAGTCAGAACACCGGGGAGCTGTTTTTT. Its translation: CASSLTSQNTGELFF. The chain joins TRBV11-3 to TRBJ2-2, with D possibly being TRBD2 (6 bases). The CDR3 loop spans 15 amino acids. The V end was cut by 5 bases, the J end by 1 base, with 11 bases between. The germline CDR1 and CDR2 sequences are SGHNT and YENEEA.

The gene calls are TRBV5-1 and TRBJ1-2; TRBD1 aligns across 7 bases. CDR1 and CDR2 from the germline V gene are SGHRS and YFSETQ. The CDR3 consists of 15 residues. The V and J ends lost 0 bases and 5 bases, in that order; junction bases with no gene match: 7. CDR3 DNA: TGCGCCAGCAGCTTGGGAGGGCCAGGGGGTTATGGCTACACCTTC. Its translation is CASSLGGPGGYGYTF.

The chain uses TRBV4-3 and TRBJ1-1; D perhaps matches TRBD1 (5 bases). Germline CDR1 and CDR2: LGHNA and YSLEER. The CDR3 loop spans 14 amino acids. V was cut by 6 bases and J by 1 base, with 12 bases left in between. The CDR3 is CASSRRDSNTEAFF. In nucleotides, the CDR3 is TGCGCCAGCAGTCGTCGGGACTCGAACACTGAAGCTTTCTTT.

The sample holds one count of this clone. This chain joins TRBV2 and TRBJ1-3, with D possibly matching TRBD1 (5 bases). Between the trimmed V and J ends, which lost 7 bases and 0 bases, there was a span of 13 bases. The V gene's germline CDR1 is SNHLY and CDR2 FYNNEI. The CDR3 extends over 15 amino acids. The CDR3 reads CASTPQGTSGNTIYF. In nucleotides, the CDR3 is TGTGCCAGCACCCCCCAGGGCACCTCTGGAAACACCATATATTTT.

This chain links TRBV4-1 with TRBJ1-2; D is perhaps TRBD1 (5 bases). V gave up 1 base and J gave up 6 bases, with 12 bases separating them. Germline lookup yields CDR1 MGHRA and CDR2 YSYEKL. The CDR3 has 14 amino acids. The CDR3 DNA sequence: TGCGCCAGCAGCCAAGTGGGCAGGGCTCATGGCTACACCTTC. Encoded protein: CASSQVGRAHGYTF.

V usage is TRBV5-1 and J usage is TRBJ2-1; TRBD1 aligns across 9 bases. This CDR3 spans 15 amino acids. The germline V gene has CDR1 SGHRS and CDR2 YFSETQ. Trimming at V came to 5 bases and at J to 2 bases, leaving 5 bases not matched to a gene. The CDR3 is CASSSGTGTYNEQFF. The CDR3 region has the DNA TGCGCCAGCAGTTCCGGGACAGGGACCTACAATGAGCAGTTCTTC.

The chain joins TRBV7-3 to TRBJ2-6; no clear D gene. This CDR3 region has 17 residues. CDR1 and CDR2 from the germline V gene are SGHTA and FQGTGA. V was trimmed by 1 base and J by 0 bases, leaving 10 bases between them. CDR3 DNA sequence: TGTGCCAGCAGCTTAAGTGTTCGGAGCTCTGGGGCCAACGTCCTGACTTTC. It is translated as CASSLSVRSSGANVLTF.

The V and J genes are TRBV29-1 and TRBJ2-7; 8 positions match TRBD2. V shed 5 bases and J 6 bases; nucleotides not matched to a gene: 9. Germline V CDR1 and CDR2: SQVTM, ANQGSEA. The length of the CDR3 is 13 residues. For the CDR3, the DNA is TGCAGCGTTAGGGCGGGGGGCATTGGCGAGCAGTACTTC. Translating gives CSVRAGGIGEQYF.

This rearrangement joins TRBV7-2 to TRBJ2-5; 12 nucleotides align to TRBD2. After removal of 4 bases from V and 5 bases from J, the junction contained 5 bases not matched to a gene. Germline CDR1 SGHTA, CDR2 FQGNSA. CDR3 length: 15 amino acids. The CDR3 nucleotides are TGTGCCAGCAGCTCACTAGCGGGGGGTGCGGAGACCCAGTACTTC. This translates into CASSSLAGGAETQYF. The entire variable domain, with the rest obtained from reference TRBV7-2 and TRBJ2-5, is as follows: GAGVSQSPSNKVTEKGKDVELRCDPISGHTALYWYRQSLGQGLEFLIYFQGNSAPDKSGLPSDRFSAERTGGSVSTLTIQRTQQEDSAVYLCASSSLAGGAETQYFGPGTRLLVL.

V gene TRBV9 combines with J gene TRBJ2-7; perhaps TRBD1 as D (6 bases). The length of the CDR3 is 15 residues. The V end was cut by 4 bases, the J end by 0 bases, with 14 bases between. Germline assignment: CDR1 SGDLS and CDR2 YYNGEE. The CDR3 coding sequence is TGTGCCAGCAGCCCAACTACAGGGAGCTCCTACGAGCAGTACTTC. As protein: CASSPTTGSSYEQYF.